The T cell receptor (beta chain) under discussion was sequenced for a study of blood T cell repertoires in COVID-19. The CDR3 length is 13 residues. In germline, CDR1 is GTSNPN, CDR2 SVGIG (reference sequence). Trimming at V came to 4 bases and at J to 7 bases, leaving 5 bases not matched to a gene. Generated by immunoSEQ multiplex PCR, the TCRdb table keeps only in-frame clones and is missing some. The sample includes around 170,000 clones, approximately 79% of them seen just once. This clone has just a few counts. The V gene is TRBV30, the J gene TRBJ1-4; TRBD1 aligns across 8 bases. This TCR was sampled from an elderly woman with acute or convalescent COVID-19. The source material was peripheral blood. In DNA form, the CDR3 reads TGTGCCTGGAAACAGGGGGTGGGTGAAAAACTGTTTTTT. Translating it yields CAWKQGVGEKLFF.